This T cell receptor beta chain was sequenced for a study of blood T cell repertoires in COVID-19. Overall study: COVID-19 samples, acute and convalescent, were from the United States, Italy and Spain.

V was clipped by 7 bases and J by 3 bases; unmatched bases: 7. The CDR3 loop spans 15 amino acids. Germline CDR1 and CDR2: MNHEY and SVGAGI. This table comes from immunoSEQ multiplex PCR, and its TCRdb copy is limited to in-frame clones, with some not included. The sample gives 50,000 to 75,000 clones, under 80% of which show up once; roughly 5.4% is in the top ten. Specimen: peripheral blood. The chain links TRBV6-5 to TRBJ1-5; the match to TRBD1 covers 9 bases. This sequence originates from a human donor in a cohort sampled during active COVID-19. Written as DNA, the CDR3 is TGTGCCAGCAACCCGGGACAGGGAGACAATCAGCCCCAGCATTTT. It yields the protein CASNPGQGDNQPQHF.